A selection of T cell receptor beta chains follows, all from one sample in a study of cytomegalovirus exposure and HLA in healthy donors. Here immunoSEQ multiplex PCR was the method, and the copy in TCRdb shows in-frame clones only, minus some. This sample carries about 150,000 clones, approximately 10% of them seen once, and the ten largest clones take about 6.7%. Source material: PBMCs. These receptors were obtained from a woman aged 40 to 49 in good health and CMV-seropositive. CDR3s include the opening cysteine and the closing phenylalanine or tryptophan. A D gene is named only where the DNA matches it firmly. Size values are once, few and many counts, or a class for expanded clones, and some rows have none.

NA	TRBJ1-5	TRBV19	NA	TGTGCCAGTAGTATCGGGACACTCAATCAGCCCCAGCATTTT	CASSIGTLNQPQHF
TRBD2	TRBJ2-7	TRBV2	few	TGTGCCAGCAGTGGGACTAGAGGCTACGAGCAGTACTTC	CASSGTRGYEQYF
NA	TRBJ2-6	TRBV7-6	NA	TGTGCCAGCAGTCGAACAGGGACTACTGGGGCCAACGTCCTGACTTTC	CASSRTGTTGANVLTF
NA	TRBJ1-1	TRBV7-8	few	TGTGCCAGCAGCCCTAGCGAGGAATTGAACACTGAAGCTTTCTTT	CASSPSEELNTEAFF
NA	TRBJ2-5	TRBV5-1	few	TGCGCCAGCAGCCTTGATGTTTCGGGGACCCAGTACTTC	CASSLDVSGTQYF
NA	TRBJ2-5	TRBV5-4	few	TGTGCCAGCAGCTTGAAATCCCAGGGGCCAGAGACCCAGTACTTC	CASSLKSQGPETQYF
TRBD1	TRBJ2-2	TRBV5-1	NA	TGCGCCAGCAGCTTCGGGTGGACAGGGGCGAACACCGGGGAGCTGTTTTTT	CASSFGWTGANTGELFF
TRBD1	TRBJ1-1	TRBV5-5	few	TGTGCCAGCAGCTTGTTTGGGACAGGGGGCACTGAAGCTTTCTTT	CASSLFGTGGTEAFF
NA	TRBJ1-1	TRBV5-4	few	TGTGCCAGCAGCGTCACAGGGAACACTGAAGCTTTCTTT	CASSVTGNTEAFF
TRBD2	TRBJ2-5	TRBV6-1	NA	TGTGCCAGCGCGGGGGGGCCGGATGAGACCCAGTACTTC	CASAGGPDETQYF
TRBD1	TRBJ2-7	TRBV5-1	NA	TGCGCCAGCAGCTTGGGACAGGGGCTGCAGTACTTC	CASSLGQGLQYF
NA	TRBJ2-7	TRBV5-1	few	TGCGCCAGCAGCCCAGTGCGGGGGCCCTACGAGCAGTACTTC	CASSPVRGPYEQYF
NA	TRBJ2-3	TRBV19	few	TGTGCCAGTAGACTAGCATCGGGCACAGATACGCAGTATTTT	CASRLASGTDTQYF
NA	TRBJ1-6	TRBV2	few	TGTGCCAGCAGGGACGGGGGGCCCAACACGCCCCTCCACTTT	CASRDGGPNTPLHF
TRBD1	TRBJ1-3	TRBV5-1	NA	TGCGCCAGCAGCTTGGGGACAGGGTCTGGAAACACCATATATTTT	CASSLGTGSGNTIYF
TRBD1	TRBJ1-2	TRBV6-5	NA	TGTGCCAGCAGTTACTCACAGGGGAACGGCTACACCTTC	CASSYSQGNGYTF
NA	TRBJ1-1	TRBV7-9	NA	TGTGCCAGAAGCAGGGACATCGACACTGAAGCTTTCTTT	CARSRDIDTEAFF
TRBD1	TRBJ1-5	TRBV2	few	TGTGCCACCGGGACAGACTATAGCAATCAGCCCCAGCATTTT	CATGTDYSNQPQHF
TRBD2	TRBJ2-3	TRBV6-1	NA	TGTGCCAGCAGTGTTAGCGGGGGGGAACCAGATACGCAGTATTTT	CASSVSGGEPDTQYF
NA	TRBJ2-5	TRBV2	few	TGTGCCAGCAGAAGTACTCGGACACAAGAGACCCAGTACTTC	CASRSTRTQETQYF
NA	TRBJ2-7	TRBV7-2	few	TGTGCCAGCAGCTTGGGGGGGGCAGCGATCTCCTACGAGCAGTACTTC	CASSLGGAAISYEQYF
NA	TRBJ1-1	TRBV21-1	NA	TGTGCCAGCAGCAATAAGAACAGGGTGAACACTGAAGCTTTCTTT	CASSNKNRVNTEAFF
TRBD1	TRBJ1-1	TRBV27	few	TGTGCCAGCAGTCCCCTAGGACAGGGGAACACTGAAGCTTTCTTT	CASSPLGQGNTEAFF
NA	TRBJ1-2	TRBV18	few	TGTGCCAGCTCACCTCTAGCGGCCGGGACGCGAGCTAACTATGGCTACACCTTC	CASSPLAAGTRANYGYTF
TRBD2	TRBJ2-5	TRBV9	NA	TGTGCCAGCAGCGTAGGCGGGGGGGCCGGGGAGACCCAGTACTTC	CASSVGGGAGETQYF
NA	TRBJ1-1	TRBV5-1	few	TGCGCCAGCAGCAACAGGGTAGGGAACACTGAAGCTTTCTTT	CASSNRVGNTEAFF
NA	TRBJ1-2	TRBV27	NA	TGTGCCAGCAGTCCGGCAGGGAGGGGCTATGGCTACACCTTC	CASSPAGRGYGYTF
NA	TRBJ1-3	TRBV6-1	few	TGTGCCAGCAGTCCGCAGGGTAACGGAAACACCATATATTTT	CASSPQGNGNTIYF
NA	TRBJ1-2	TRBV4-3	NA	TGCGCCAGCAGCCAAGGGGGCAGGACTAACTATGGCTACACCTTC	CASSQGGRTNYGYTF